This T cell receptor beta chain was identified during a study of T-cell memory formation after mild COVID-19. Study outcomes and limitations: CD4+ contracting clones lay mainly in CM and EM, CD8+ ones in EMRA. Clones shrinking from day 15 to 85 showed even CD4/CD8 mixes; later expanders tilted CD4+.

This clonotype was recorded many times. What it recognizes is unknown. A 5'RACE reaction primed in the constant segment made cDNA libraries of TCR alpha and TCR beta, and these carried sample barcodes and UMIs. TCRdb ran MiXCR on the 5' RACE reads and lists one entry per CDR3 protein. This sample has over 150,000 distinct CDR3 sequences, with around 18% found just once. CDR3 size: 14 residues. Trimming left V 2 bases short and J 4 bases short, with 8 bases between. Germline assignment: CDR1 KGHDR and CDR2 SFDVKD. This sequence originates from a man younger than 35 who had mild COVID-19 (a few samples of this study predate the infection). Cell type and time point are not known. The V and J genes are TRBV24-1 and TRBJ1-5, with D maybe TRBD1 (6 bases). Sequenced material: PBMCs or a T cell subset sorted from them (not recorded which). The DNA of the CDR3 is TGTGCCACCAGTGATTCGAGGGGGAATCAGCCCCAGCATTTT. It specifies CATSDSRGNQPQHF.